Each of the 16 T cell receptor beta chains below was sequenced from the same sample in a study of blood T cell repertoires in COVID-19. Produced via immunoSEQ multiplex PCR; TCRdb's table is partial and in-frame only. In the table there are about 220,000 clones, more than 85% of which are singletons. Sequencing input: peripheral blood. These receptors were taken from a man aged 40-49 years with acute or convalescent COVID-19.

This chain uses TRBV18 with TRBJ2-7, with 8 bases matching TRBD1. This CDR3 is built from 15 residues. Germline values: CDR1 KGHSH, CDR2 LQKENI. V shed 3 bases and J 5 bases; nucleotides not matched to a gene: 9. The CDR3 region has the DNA TGTGCCAGCTCACCCCCTGGACAGGGCATTCACGAGCAGTACTTC. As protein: CASSPPGQGIHEQYF.

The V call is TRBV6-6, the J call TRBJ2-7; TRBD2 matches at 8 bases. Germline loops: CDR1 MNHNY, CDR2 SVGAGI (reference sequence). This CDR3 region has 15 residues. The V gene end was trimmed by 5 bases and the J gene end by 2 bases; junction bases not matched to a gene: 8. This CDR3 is CASSTPGTSTYEQYF. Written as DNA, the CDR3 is TGTGCCAGCAGTACTCCAGGGACTAGTACCTACGAGCAGTACTTC.

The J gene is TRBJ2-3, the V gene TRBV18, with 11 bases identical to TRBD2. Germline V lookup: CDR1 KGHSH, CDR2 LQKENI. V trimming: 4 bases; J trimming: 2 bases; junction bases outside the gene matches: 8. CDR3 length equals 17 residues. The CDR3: CASSRDSGGDFTDTQYF. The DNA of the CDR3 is TGTGCCAGCTCACGAGATAGCGGGGGGGACTTCACAGATACGCAGTATTTT.

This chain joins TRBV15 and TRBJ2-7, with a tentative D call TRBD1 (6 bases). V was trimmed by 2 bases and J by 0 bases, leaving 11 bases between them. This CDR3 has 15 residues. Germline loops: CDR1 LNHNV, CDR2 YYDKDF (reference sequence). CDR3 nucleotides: TGTGCCACCAGCAGACCCGGGACACCCTCCTACGAGCAGTACTTC. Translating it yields CATSRPGTPSYEQYF.

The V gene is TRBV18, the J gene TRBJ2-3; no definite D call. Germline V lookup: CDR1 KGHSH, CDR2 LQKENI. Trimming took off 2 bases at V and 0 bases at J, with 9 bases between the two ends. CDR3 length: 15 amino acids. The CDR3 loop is CASSPGQTSTDTQYF. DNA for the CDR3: TGTGCCAGCTCACCAGGCCAGACTAGCACAGATACGCAGTATTTT. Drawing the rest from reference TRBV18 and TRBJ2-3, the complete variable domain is NAGVMQNPRHLVRRRGQEARLRCSPMKGHSHVYWYRQLPEEGLKFMVYLQKENIIDESGMPKERFSAEFPKEGPSILRIQQVVRGDSAAYFCASSPGQTSTDTQYFGPGTRLTVL.

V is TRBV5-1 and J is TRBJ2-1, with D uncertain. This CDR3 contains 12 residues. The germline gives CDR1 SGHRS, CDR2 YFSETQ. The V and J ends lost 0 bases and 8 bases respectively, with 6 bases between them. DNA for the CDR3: TGCGCCAGCAGCTTGGGCGATTATGAGCAGTTCTTC. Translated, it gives CASSLGDYEQFF.

CDR3 sequence: CASRDVGSSYEQYF. The CDR3 region has the DNA TGTGCCAGCAGGGACGTGGGGAGCTCCTACGAGCAGTACTTC. The rearrangement joins TRBV6-5 to TRBJ2-7; perhaps TRBD2 as D (5 bases). CDR3 length: 14 residues. Germline V CDR1 and CDR2: MNHEY, SVGAGI. Trimming pared 6 bases from V and 0 bases from J, leaving 12 bases between.

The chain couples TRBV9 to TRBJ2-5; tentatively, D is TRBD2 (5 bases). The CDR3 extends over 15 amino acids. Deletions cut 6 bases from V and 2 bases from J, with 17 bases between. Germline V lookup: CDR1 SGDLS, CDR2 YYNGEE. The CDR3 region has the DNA TGTGCCAGCACACGATCCCAGACGGGACAAGAGACCCAGTACTTC. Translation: CASTRSQTGQETQYF.

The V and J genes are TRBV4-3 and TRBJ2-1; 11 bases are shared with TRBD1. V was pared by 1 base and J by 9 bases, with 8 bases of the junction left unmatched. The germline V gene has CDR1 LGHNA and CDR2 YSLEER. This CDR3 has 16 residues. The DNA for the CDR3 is TGCGCCAGCAGCCAAGCTGCCGGGACAGGGGGGCCTGAGCAGTTCTTC. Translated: CASSQAAGTGGPEQFF.

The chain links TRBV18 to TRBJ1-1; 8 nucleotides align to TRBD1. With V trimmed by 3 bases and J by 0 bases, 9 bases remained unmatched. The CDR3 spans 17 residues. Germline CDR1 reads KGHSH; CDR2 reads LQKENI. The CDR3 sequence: CASSPTDRGSLNTEAFF. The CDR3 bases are TGTGCCAGCTCACCGACTGACAGGGGATCTCTGAACACTGAAGCTTTCTTT.

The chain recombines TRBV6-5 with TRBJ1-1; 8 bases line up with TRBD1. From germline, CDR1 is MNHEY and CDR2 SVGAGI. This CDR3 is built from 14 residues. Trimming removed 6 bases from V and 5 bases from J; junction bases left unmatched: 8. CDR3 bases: TGTGCCAGCAGCGCAAGGACAGGGCTGACTGAAGCTTTCTTT. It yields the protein CASSARTGLTEAFF.

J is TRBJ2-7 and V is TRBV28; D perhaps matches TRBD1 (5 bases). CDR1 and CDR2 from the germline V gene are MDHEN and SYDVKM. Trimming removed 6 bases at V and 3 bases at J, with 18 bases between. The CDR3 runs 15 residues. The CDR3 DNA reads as TGTGCCAGCAGCCCCACCCTACAGGAGAGCTACGAGCAGTACTTC. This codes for CASSPTLQESYEQYF.

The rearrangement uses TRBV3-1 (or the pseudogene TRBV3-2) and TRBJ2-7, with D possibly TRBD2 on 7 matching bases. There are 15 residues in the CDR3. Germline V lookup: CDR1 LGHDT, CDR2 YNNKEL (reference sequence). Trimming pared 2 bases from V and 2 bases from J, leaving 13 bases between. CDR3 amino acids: CASSQRGGDTYEQYF. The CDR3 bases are TGTGCCAGCAGCCAAAGGGGGGGTGATACCTACGAGCAGTACTTC.

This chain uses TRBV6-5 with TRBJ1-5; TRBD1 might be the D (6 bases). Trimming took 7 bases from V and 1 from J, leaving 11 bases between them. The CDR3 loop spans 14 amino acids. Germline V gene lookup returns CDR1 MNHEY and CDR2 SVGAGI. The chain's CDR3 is CASNLDRSNQPQHF. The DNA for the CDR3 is TGTGCCAGCAACCTTGACAGGAGCAATCAGCCCCAGCATTTT.

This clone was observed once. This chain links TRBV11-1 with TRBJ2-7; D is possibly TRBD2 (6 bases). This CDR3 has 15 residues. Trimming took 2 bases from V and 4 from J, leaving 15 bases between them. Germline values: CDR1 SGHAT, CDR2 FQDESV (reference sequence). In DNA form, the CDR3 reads TGTGCCAGCAGCTTAATATCTGGAGGGTGGTACGAGCAGTACTTC. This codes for CASSLISGGWYEQYF.

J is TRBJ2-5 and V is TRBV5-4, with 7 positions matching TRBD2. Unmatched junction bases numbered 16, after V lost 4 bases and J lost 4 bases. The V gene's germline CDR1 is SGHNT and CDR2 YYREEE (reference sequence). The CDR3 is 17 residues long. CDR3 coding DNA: TGTGCCAGCAGCCCCAGGGCTAGCGGAAACTGGGGAGAGACCCAGTACTTC. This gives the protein CASSPRASGNWGETQYF. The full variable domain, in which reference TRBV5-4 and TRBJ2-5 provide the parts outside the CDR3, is ETGVTQSPTHLIKTRGQQVTLRCSSQSGHNTVSWYQQALGQGPQFIFQYYREEENGRGNFPPRFSGLQFPNYSSELNVNALELDDSALYLCASSPRASGNWGETQYFGPGTRLLVL.